Sequencing of this T cell receptor (beta chain) was carried out in a study of tumor and adjacent non-tumor tissue in lung cancer. Turning to the study itself: There were fewer than 15 adenocarcinoma, a couple of squamous cell carcinoma and 1 small cell lung cancer cases. Patients were aged about 31 to 76, 10 men and about 5 women, stage I to III. Samples averaged roughly 4 million productive TCRbeta reads each.

The CDR3 is made up of 16 amino acids. Deletions cut 3 bases from V and 8 bases from J, with 19 bases between. RNA was extracted from bulk tissue without any cell sorting. More than 3 cm separated this lung sample from the edge of the tumor. Turning to this clonotype: What it recognizes is unknown.

A modified ARM-PCR protocol with three rounds of nested PCR amplified TCRbeta. In TCRdb, the multiplex PCR reads were re-called with MiXCR into one record per CDR3 protein. This sample has about 86,000 distinct CDR3 sequences, with more than 75% found just once. Study findings and constraints: Tumor repertoires had a smaller top 100 clone share than normal lung.

The V gene is TRBV12-3 or TRBV12-4, the J gene TRBJ2-2, with D perhaps matching TRBD1 (6 bases). This TCR was recovered from a woman aged 45 to 65 with non-small cell lung cancer. Sequenced sample: distant non-tumor lung tissue. The CDR3 loop is CASSFPGTWSTGELFF. DNA of the CDR3: TGTGCCAGCAGTTTCCCCGGGACATGGTCCACTGGGGAGCTGTTTTTT.